The 23 T cell receptor beta chains below come from one sample, sequenced in a study of OX40 agonist ivuxolimab in advanced cancers. Method: immunoSEQ multiplex PCR; TCRdb's copy keeps in-frame clones and lacks some. The table shows 95,000 to 150,000 clones, with 90% to 95% occurring only once. The sample was CD4+ or CD8+ T cells sorted from blood, taken in a trial of the OX40 agonist ivuxolimab. The receptor set was obtained from an adult with an advanced solid tumor such as melanoma, head and neck, liver or kidney cancer.

The chain links TRBV7-7 to TRBJ1-2; D is uncertain. Germline V gives CDR1 SSHAT, CDR2 FNYEAQ (reference sequence). The CDR3 is 15 residues long. V was trimmed by 5 bases and J by 1 base, leaving 14 bases between them. The chain's CDR3 is CASSPLGSNNYGYTF. The CDR3 DNA reads as TGTGCCAGCAGCCCTCTTGGTAGCAATAACTATGGCTACACCTTC.

The chain carries TRBV19 and TRBJ2-5; D unresolved. This CDR3 contains 13 residues. Germline V gene sequence: CDR1 LNHDA, CDR2 SQIVND (reference sequence). Trimming left V 3 bases short and J 4 bases short, with 9 bases between. CDR3 nucleotide sequence: TGTGCCAGTAGTATGGTTCGCGGAGAGACCCAGTACTTC. It translates to CASSMVRGETQYF.

This clone was observed a single time. The chain joins TRBV19 to TRBJ1-2; the D gene is possibly TRBD1 (5 bases). The CDR3 is 13 amino acids. The V gene's germline CDR1 is LNHDA and CDR2 SQIVND (reference sequence). V gave up 3 bases and J gave up 6 bases, with 11 bases separating them. CDR3 sequence reads: CASSMRQGHGYTF. CDR3 in DNA: TGTGCCAGTAGTATGCGGCAGGGCCATGGCTACACCTTC.

The chain uses TRBV9 and TRBJ2-1; 8 nucleotides align to TRBD1. The CDR3 length is 18 residues. Looked up from germline, CDR1 is SGDLS and CDR2 is YYNGEE. V trimming: 4 bases; J trimming: 6 bases; junction bases outside the gene matches: 18. CDR3 nucleotide sequence: TGTGCCAGCAGCCCCCGGGGACAGGTTTCGGCGGGGTTCAATGAGCAGTTCTTC. It translates to CASSPRGQVSAGFNEQFF. Full variable domain (rest looked up from reference TRBV9 and TRBJ2-1): DSGVTQTPKHLITATGQRVTLRCSPRSGDLSVYWYQQSLDQGLQFLIQYYNGEERAKGNILERFSAQQFPDLHSELNLSSLELGDSALYFCASSPRGQVSAGFNEQFFGPGTRLTVL.

CDR3 coding DNA: TGTGCCAGCAGCTTGCCCACTAACTATGGCTACACCTTC. It encodes CASSLPTNYGYTF. This chain joins TRBV5-6 and TRBJ1-2; D ambiguous. Trimming removed 1 base from V and 0 bases from J, with 4 bases in between. The CDR3 runs to 13 residues. CDR1 and CDR2 (germline): SGHDT, YYEEEE.

The CDR3 DNA sequence: TGTGCCAGCAGCCGGGATTTGAACACTGAAGCTTTCTTT. Protein sequence: CASSRDLNTEAFF. V and J are TRBV7-9 and TRBJ1-1; D not certain. This CDR3 region has 13 residues. Germline CDR1 SEHNR, CDR2 FQNEAQ (reference sequence). Trimming pared 5 bases from V and 0 bases from J, leaving 7 bases between. Variable domain in full (rest from reference TRBV7-9 and TRBJ1-1): DTGVSQNPRHKITKRGQNVTFRCDPISEHNRLYWYRQTLGQGPEFLTYFQNEAQLEKSRLLSDRFSAERPKGSFSTLEIQRTEQGDSAMYLCASSRDLNTEAFFGQGTRLTVV.

The gene calls are TRBV6-4 and TRBJ2-4; D gene ambiguous. Trimming cost V 5 bases and J 9 bases, with 14 bases left between them. CDR1 MRHNA and CDR2 SNTAGT come from the germline V gene. This CDR3 spans 13 amino acids. This chain's CDR3 is CASSSDPLGIQYF. The CDR3 nucleotides read TGTGCCAGCAGTTCGGACCCTTTAGGCATTCAGTACTTC.

The chain combines TRBV6-6 with TRBJ1-5; maybe TRBD1 (6 bases). V was cut by 4 bases and J by 0 bases, with 7 bases left in between. Looked up from germline, CDR1 is MNHNY and CDR2 is SVGAGI (reference sequence). The CDR3 is made up of 14 amino acids. DNA for the CDR3: TGTGCCAGCAGTTGGACAGATAGCAATCAGCCCCAGCATTTT. It is translated as CASSWTDSNQPQHF.

This clone was recorded only once. The CDR3 loop reads CASSYRQETQYF. In DNA, the CDR3 is TGTGCCAGCAGTTACAGGCAAGAGACCCAGTACTTC. The rearrangement uses TRBV6-6 and TRBJ2-5; D is undetermined. This CDR3 has 12 residues. Germline loops: CDR1 MNHNY, CDR2 SVGAGI (reference sequence). V lost 2 bases, J lost 2 bases, and 3 bases lay in between.

The rearrangement joins TRBV29-1 to TRBJ2-3, with D perhaps TRBD2 (7 bases). CDR1 is SQVTM, CDR2 ANQGSEA, per germline. V lost 8 bases to trimming and J lost 0 bases, with 12 bases between them. This CDR3 is built from 13 residues. This CDR3 reads CSSGGRSTDTQYF. CDR3 coding DNA: TGCAGCTCCGGGGGGCGAAGCACAGATACGCAGTATTTT.

This clone showed up just a few times. The chain couples TRBV7-8 to TRBJ1-2, with D perhaps TRBD1 (6 bases). V dropped 5 bases and J dropped 13 bases, with 17 bases sitting between them. CDR3 length: 12 amino acids. The germline gives CDR1 SGHVS, CDR2 FQNEAQ. Here the CDR3 DNA reads TGTGCCAGCAGCCTGGGGGGCATCGGCCTCACCTTC. Translation gives CASSLGGIGLTF.

The chain links TRBV2 to TRBJ1-5; the D is unclear. The CDR3 totals 14 residues. The V gene lost 7 bases and the J gene lost 0 bases, with 10 bases spanning the gap. Germline-derived CDR1 and CDR2 are SNHLY and FYNNEI. CDR3 loop: CASKLQYSNQPQHF. CDR3 in DNA: TGTGCCAGCAAATTGCAGTATAGCAATCAGCCCCAGCATTTT.

The J gene is TRBJ1-1, the V gene TRBV7-8; D is uncertain. The CDR3 sequence is 13 residues long. Deletions cut 4 bases from V and 8 bases from J, with 14 bases between. From germline, CDR1 is SGHVS and CDR2 FQNEAQ. DNA of the CDR3: TGTGCCAGCAGCTCCACAGCTAGAGGGGAAGCTTTCTTT. It yields the protein CASSSTARGEAFF. Looking up the rest from reference TRBV7-8 and TRBJ1-1 gives the full variable domain: GAGVSQSPRYKVAKRGQDVALRCDPISGHVSLFWYQQALGQGPEFLTYFQNEAQLDKSGLPSDRFFAERPEGSVSTLKIQRTQQEDSAVYLCASSSTARGEAFFGQGTRLTVV.

The CDR3: CASSSRTGRQPQHF. The CDR3, as DNA: TGTGCCAGCAGCTCTCGGACAGGGAGGCAGCCCCAGCATTTT. V and J are TRBV7-2 and TRBJ1-5, with 8 bases aligning to TRBD1. Germline-derived CDR1 and CDR2 are SGHTA and FQGNSA. This CDR3 spans 14 amino acids. The junction had 6 bases not matched to a gene; V was cut back by 4 bases and J by 7 bases.

The J gene is TRBJ2-1, the V gene TRBV7-2, with D perhaps matching TRBD2 (6 bases). Trimming removed 0 bases at V and 2 bases at J, with 8 bases between. The CDR3 spans 15 residues. Germline lookup yields CDR1 SGHTA and CDR2 FQGNSA. CDR3 sequence reads: CASSLAGGPYNEQFF. The CDR3 bases are TGTGCCAGCAGCTTAGCGGGAGGACCCTACAATGAGCAGTTCTTC.

The chain couples TRBV11-2 to TRBJ1-3, with D unclear. Germline V gives CDR1 SGHAT, CDR2 FQNNGV. V was cut by 3 bases and J by 4 bases, with 10 bases left in between. This CDR3 is 14 amino acids long. The CDR3, as DNA: TGTGCCAGCAGCTTCGGACTCCTCGGAAACACCATATATTTT. Amino acid sequence: CASSFGLLGNTIYF.

The J gene is TRBJ1-2, the V gene TRBV6-1, with 8 positions matching TRBD1. The germline gives CDR1 MNHNS, CDR2 SASEGT. With V trimmed by 7 bases and J by 4 bases, 11 bases remained unmatched. The length of the CDR3 is 15 residues. CDR3 protein: CASTGGGGAGYGYTF. The DNA of the CDR3 is TGTGCCAGCACAGGGGGCGGGGGCGCGGGCTATGGCTACACCTTC.

The CDR3 here is CASSSFTDTQYF. DNA for the CDR3: TGTGCCAGCAGCTCCTTCACAGATACGCAGTATTTT. The chain employs TRBV7-2 and TRBJ2-3; D not resolved. The CDR3 is made up of 12 amino acids. The germline gives CDR1 SGHTA, CDR2 FQGNSA. The V gene lost 4 bases and the J gene lost 2 bases, with 4 bases spanning the gap.

The CDR3 DNA reads TGTGCCAGCACCTCCCTACCGAGTCCCAATGGCTACACCTTC. Translated: CASTSLPSPNGYTF. V usage is TRBV28 and J usage is TRBJ1-2; D unclear. Per germline, CDR1 MDHEN and CDR2 SYDVKM. CDR3 size: 14 residues. V was clipped by 7 bases and J by 6 bases, with 18 bases between them.

The V call is TRBV9, the J call TRBJ2-3; tentative D call: TRBD1 (5 bases). V lost 3 bases to trimming and J lost 2 bases, with 13 bases between them. The germline V gene has CDR1 SGDLS and CDR2 YYNGEE. The CDR3 extends over 15 amino acids. The CDR3 spells CASSAGHVSTDTQYF. In nucleotides, the CDR3 is TGTGCCAGCAGCGCCGGACACGTATCCACAGATACGCAGTATTTT.

This chain links TRBV10-1 with TRBJ2-7, with unresolved D. Between the trimmed V and J ends, which lost 2 bases and 6 bases, there was a span of 8 bases. This CDR3 comprises 12 residues. Germline V gene sequence: CDR1 WNHNN, CDR2 SYGVQD (reference sequence). In nucleotides, the CDR3 is TGCGCCAGCAGTGAGGTAGCATCCGAGCAGTACTTC. Protein: CASSEVASEQYF.

J is TRBJ1-2 and V is TRBV18; D not resolved. Germline CDR1 reads KGHSH; CDR2 reads LQKENI. CDR3 size: 13 residues. V was pared by 0 bases and J by 8 bases, with 10 bases between. This chain's CDR3 is CASSPPQVYGYTF. The CDR3 DNA sequence: TGTGCCAGCTCACCACCTCAGGTTTACGGCTACACCTTC.

V is TRBV9 and J is TRBJ2-3; TRBD2 aligns across 11 bases. V lost 3 bases to trimming and J lost 4 bases; unmatched junction nucleotides: 10. The germline CDR1 and CDR2 sequences are SGDLS and YYNGEE. This CDR3 has 17 residues. CDR3 DNA sequence: TGTGCCAGCAGCGGCGGGCTGACTAGCGGGACCGCAGATACGCAGTATTTT. Protein product: CASSGGLTSGTADTQYF.